Each of the 2 T cell receptor beta chains below was sequenced from the same sample in a study of cytomegalovirus exposure and HLA in healthy donors. This PCR relied on a set of 60 Vbeta primers and 13 Jbeta primers. Produced via immunoSEQ multiplex PCR; TCRdb's table is partial and in-frame only. The sample consists of around 170,000 clones, 81% of them appearing once. The sample comprised PBMCs. The receptor source for this set is a man aged 50 or older in good health and CMV-seronegative.

J is TRBJ1-4 and V is TRBV30, with D possibly TRBD1 on 5 matching bases. V lost 3 bases to trimming and J lost 12 bases, with 11 bases between them. There are 11 residues in the CDR3. The germline V gene has CDR1 GTSNPN and CDR2 SVGIG (reference sequence). CDR3 sequence (DNA): TGTGCCTGGAGCGTGGGGGGACAACTGTTTTTT. Translated: CAWSVGGQLFF.

The DNA for the CDR3 is TGCGCCAGCAGCCCCAAACAGGGTTTTGAAGAGACCCAGTACTTC. It specifies CASSPKQGFEETQYF. This sequence joins TRBV4-3 and TRBJ2-5, with a possible D match to TRBD1 (6 bases). Germline V gene data show CDR1 as LGHNA and CDR2 as YSLEER. Trimming took 4 bases from V and 3 from J, leaving 15 bases between them. The CDR3 is 15 residues long.